Below, one T cell receptor beta chain is given with its context. The antigen is undetermined. The entry originates in a study of radiotherapy plus CTLA-4 blockade in lung cancer. Study overall: Objective responses were observed in 15% to 20% of patients, and disease control was achieved by 30% to 35%.

The germline V gene encodes CDR1 MDHEN and CDR2 SYDVKM. CDR3 size: 15 residues. The trim removed 5 bases at V and 4 bases at J, leaving 8 bases unmatched. General observations from the study: Reports state that early shifts in blood T cell clones, with interferon-beta, best predicted response.

The assay was immunoSEQ multiplex PCR, and TCRdb's table has in-frame clones only and misses some. The sample lists some 98,000 clones; more than 75% were seen once. The sequence was collected from a human donor with non-small cell lung cancer who had a partial response to radiotherapy plus ipilimumab. The material was peripheral blood, obtained from a patient treated with radiotherapy plus ipilimumab. The chain recombines TRBV28 with TRBJ2-5; 9 bases align to TRBD2. The CDR3 DNA is TGTGCCAGCAGTAGGGCTAGCGGGATAGGAGAGACCCAGTACTTC. The encoded protein is CASSRASGIGETQYF.